This T cell receptor (beta chain) came from a study of T cell responses to AZD1222 COVID-19 vaccine. Looking at the study overall: Pooled samples include second doses given at about 4 or 12 weeks.

Between the trimmed V and J ends, which lost 7 bases and 6 bases, there was a span of 12 bases. The CDR3 extends over 11 amino acids. Germline CDR1 is SQVTM and CDR2 is ANQGSEA. This table comes from immunoSEQ multiplex PCR, and its TCRdb copy is limited to in-frame clones, with some not included. The sample has roughly 120,000 clones; 70% to 90% are singletons. A remark on this clone: Its antigen remains unknown.

Whole-study results and caveats: White British people made up most donors, females outnumbered males, and clonal diversity was possibly underestimated. Repertoire sampling happened only post peak T cell response. Unmutated regions of variants are reportedly targeted by nearly half of spike-specific TCRs.

The input for sequencing was peripheral blood, taken on day 0 of AZD1222 vaccination. This TCR was sampled from an adult in good health. The V gene is TRBV29-1, the J gene TRBJ1-2; D remains ambiguous. CDR3 in DNA: TGCAGCGCCAGCAGCGCCGATGGCTACACCTTC. Residues: CSASSADGYTF.